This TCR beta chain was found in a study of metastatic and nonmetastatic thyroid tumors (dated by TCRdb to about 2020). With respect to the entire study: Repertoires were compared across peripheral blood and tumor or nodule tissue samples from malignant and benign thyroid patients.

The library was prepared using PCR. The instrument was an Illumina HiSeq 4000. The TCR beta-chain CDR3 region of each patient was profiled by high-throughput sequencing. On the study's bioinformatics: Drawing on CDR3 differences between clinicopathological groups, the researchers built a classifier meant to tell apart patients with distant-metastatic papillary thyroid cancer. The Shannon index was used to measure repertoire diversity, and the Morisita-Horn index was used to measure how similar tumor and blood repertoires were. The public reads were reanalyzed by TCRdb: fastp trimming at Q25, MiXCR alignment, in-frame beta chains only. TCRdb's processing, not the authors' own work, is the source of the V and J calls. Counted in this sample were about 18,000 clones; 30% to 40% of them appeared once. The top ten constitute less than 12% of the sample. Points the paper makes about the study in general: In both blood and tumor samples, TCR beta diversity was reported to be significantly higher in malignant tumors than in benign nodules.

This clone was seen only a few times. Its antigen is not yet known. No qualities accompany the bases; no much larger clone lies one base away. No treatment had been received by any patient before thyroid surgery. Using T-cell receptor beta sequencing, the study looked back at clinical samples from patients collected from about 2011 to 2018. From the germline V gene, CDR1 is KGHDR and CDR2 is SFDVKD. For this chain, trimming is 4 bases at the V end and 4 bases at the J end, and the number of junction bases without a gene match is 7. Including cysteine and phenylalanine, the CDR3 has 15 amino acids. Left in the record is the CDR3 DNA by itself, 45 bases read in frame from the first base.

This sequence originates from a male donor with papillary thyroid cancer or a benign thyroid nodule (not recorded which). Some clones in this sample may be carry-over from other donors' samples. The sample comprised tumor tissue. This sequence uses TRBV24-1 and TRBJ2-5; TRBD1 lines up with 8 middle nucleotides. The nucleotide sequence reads TGTGCCACCAGTGACCCCGGACAGGGAAGAGAGACCCAGTACTTC. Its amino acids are CATSDPGQGRETQYF.